The rows below give T cell receptor beta chains drawn from one sample of a study of T cells after yellow fever vaccination. TCRdb re-analysed the 5' RACE reads in MiXCR, keeping a single row per CDR3 protein. The sample lists 240,000 or so distinct CDR3 sequences; 6.9% were seen once. This specimen was CD4+ T cells sorted from PBMCs, taken 15 days after the yellow fever booster vaccination. The receptors come from a man aged 25-45 years who received the YFV17D yellow fever vaccine. Each CDR3 is given with its conserved first and last residue. D genes are given only for firm matches. Only part of the rows carry a size: once, few, many, or a class if the clone is expanded.

j_call: TRBJ1-5
v_call: TRBV24-1
d_call: TRBD1
clone_size: -
cdr3_nt: TGTGGCACCAGCGGGACAGATAGCAATCAGCCCCAGCATTTT
cdr3_aa: CGTSGTDSNQPQHF

j_call: TRBJ1-1
v_call: TRBV6-4
d_call: -
clone_size: -
cdr3_nt: TGTGCCAGCAGCCAAACCCCAGGCCTTGAAGCTTTCTTT
cdr3_aa: CASSQTPGLEAFF

j_call: TRBJ2-7
v_call: TRBV18
d_call: -
clone_size: -
cdr3_nt: TGTGCCAGCTCTCGAATCAGGGATCGCGAGCAGTACTTC
cdr3_aa: CASSRIRDREQYF

j_call: TRBJ2-3
v_call: TRBV7-8
d_call: -
clone_size: few
cdr3_nt: TGTGCCAGCAGCCCCCCCCCGGGTACGCAGTATTTT
cdr3_aa: CASSPPPGTQYF

j_call: TRBJ2-3
v_call: TRBV20-1
d_call: TRBD2
clone_size: many
cdr3_nt: TGCAGTGCTAGTCCCCGACTAGCGGGGGGCACAGATACGCAGTATTTT
cdr3_aa: CSASPRLAGGTDTQYF

j_call: TRBJ2-1
v_call: TRBV20-1
d_call: -
clone_size: -
cdr3_nt: TGCAGTGCTAGCGTTGGCGCCGGGGCCGGGGCTTTTAATGAGCAGTTCTTC
cdr3_aa: CSASVGAGAGAFNEQFF

j_call: TRBJ1-4
v_call: TRBV7-9
d_call: -
clone_size: many
cdr3_nt: TGTGCCAGCAGCTTAGCTGGGACTAATGAAAAACTGTTTTTT
cdr3_aa: CASSLAGTNEKLFF

j_call: TRBJ1-1
v_call: TRBV24-1
d_call: -
clone_size: -
cdr3_nt: TGTGCCACCAGTGATGGAAAAAGGGTTGAAGCTTTCTTT
cdr3_aa: CATSDGKRVEAFF

j_call: TRBJ2-3
v_call: TRBV18
d_call: TRBD2
clone_size: -
cdr3_nt: TGTGCCAGCTCACCATCACTAGCGGGAGTGTCAGATACGCAGTATTTT
cdr3_aa: CASSPSLAGVSDTQYF

j_call: TRBJ1-3
v_call: TRBV10-3
d_call: -
clone_size: many
cdr3_nt: TGTGCCATCGGTGCACCTCGACCGAACTCTGGAAACACCATATATTTT
cdr3_aa: CAIGAPRPNSGNTIYF

j_call: TRBJ1-5
v_call: TRBV19
d_call: -
clone_size: -
cdr3_nt: TGTGCCACCACATCCGGCAATCAGCCCCAGCATTTT
cdr3_aa: CATTSGNQPQHF

j_call: TRBJ2-5
v_call: TRBV7-8
d_call: TRBD1
clone_size: few
cdr3_nt: TGTGCCAGCAGCCTAACGGACAGGGGGTTCGGTGAGACCCAGTACTTC
cdr3_aa: CASSLTDRGFGETQYF

j_call: TRBJ2-2
v_call: TRBV19
d_call: TRBD1
clone_size: few
cdr3_nt: TGTGCCAGTAGAAGGGACAGGGTCAACACCGGGGAGCTGTTTTTT
cdr3_aa: CASRRDRVNTGELFF

j_call: TRBJ2-4
v_call: TRBV20-1
d_call: -
clone_size: few
cdr3_nt: TGCAGTGCTAGAGATAGTGGCGGGAAGAGAGCGGGAAACATTCAGTACTTC
cdr3_aa: CSARDSGGKRAGNIQYF

j_call: TRBJ2-7
v_call: TRBV29-1
d_call: TRBD2
clone_size: many
cdr3_nt: TGCAGCGTTGGTCCTTCTAGCGGGAGCAGGCGTGAGCAGTACTTC
cdr3_aa: CSVGPSSGSRREQYF

j_call: TRBJ1-1
v_call: TRBV29-1
d_call: -
clone_size: few
cdr3_nt: TGCAGCGCTACACAGGGTTTGGCTGAAGCTTTCTTT
cdr3_aa: CSATQGLAEAFF

j_call: TRBJ1-1
v_call: TRBV5-1
d_call: -
clone_size: -
cdr3_nt: TGCGCCAGCGGCGGAGGGTCGAACACTGAAGCTTTCTTT
cdr3_aa: CASGGGSNTEAFF

j_call: TRBJ1-4
v_call: TRBV2
d_call: TRBD1
clone_size: few
cdr3_nt: TGTGCCAGCAGTGGACAGGGGGCTGATGAAAAACTGTTTTTT
cdr3_aa: CASSGQGADEKLFF

j_call: TRBJ2-7
v_call: TRBV15
d_call: -
clone_size: few
cdr3_nt: TGTGCCACCAGCAGAGATACGGGGGCGGACGAGCAGTACTTC
cdr3_aa: CATSRDTGADEQYF

j_call: TRBJ2-1
v_call: TRBV15
d_call: TRBD2
clone_size: -
cdr3_nt: TGTGCCACCAGCAGAGGTAGCGGGGATGAGCAGTTCTTC
cdr3_aa: CATSRGSGDEQFF

j_call: TRBJ2-7
v_call: TRBV5-1
d_call: TRBD1
clone_size: many
cdr3_nt: TGCGCCAGCAGCGAGAATGAACGGGACAGGGATGGGGAGCAGTACTTC
cdr3_aa: CASSENERDRDGEQYF

j_call: TRBJ1-2
v_call: TRBV7-2
d_call: -
clone_size: many
cdr3_nt: TGTGCCAGCAGCTTAGGAGGCTATGGCTACACCTTC
cdr3_aa: CASSLGGYGYTF

j_call: TRBJ1-5
v_call: TRBV6-2/TRBV6-3
d_call: TRBD1
clone_size: few
cdr3_nt: TGTGCCAGCAGTCTGACAGGGAGTCAGCCCCAGCATTTT
cdr3_aa: CASSLTGSQPQHF

j_call: TRBJ2-3
v_call: TRBV5-1
d_call: -
clone_size: -
cdr3_nt: TGCGCCAGCAGTGGATCAGGGGGGCCCGGGTCAGATACGCAGTATTTT
cdr3_aa: CASSGSGGPGSDTQYF

j_call: TRBJ2-1
v_call: TRBV5-1
d_call: -
clone_size: few
cdr3_nt: TGCGCCAGCAGCTTGGATGCACTCTCCTCCTACAATGAGCAGTTCTTC
cdr3_aa: CASSLDALSSYNEQFF

j_call: TRBJ2-3
v_call: TRBV7-8
d_call: -
clone_size: many
cdr3_nt: TGTGCCAGCAGGAGGAAATCCTGGGACGGTGCTAGCACAGATACGCAGTATTTT
cdr3_aa: CASRRKSWDGASTDTQYF

j_call: TRBJ1-1
v_call: TRBV3-1
d_call: TRBD1
clone_size: -
cdr3_nt: TGTGCCAGCAGCCCCAGGGGGGGGGAAGCTTTCTTT
cdr3_aa: CASSPRGGEAFF

j_call: TRBJ2-3
v_call: TRBV28
d_call: TRBD2
clone_size: many
cdr3_nt: TGTGCCAGCAGTTACCTAGCGGGAGGGCCACCAACGGATACGCAGTATTTT
cdr3_aa: CASSYLAGGPPTDTQYF

j_call: TRBJ2-1
v_call: TRBV7-2
d_call: -
clone_size: many
cdr3_nt: TGTGCCAGCAGCTTCGAGGCCCTAACCGGGGGCAATGAGCAGTTCTTC
cdr3_aa: CASSFEALTGGNEQFF

j_call: TRBJ1-4
v_call: TRBV5-1
d_call: -
clone_size: few
cdr3_nt: TGCGCCAGCAGCTTGGGTGGGACTAATGAAAAACTGTTTTTT
cdr3_aa: CASSLGGTNEKLFF

j_call: TRBJ2-2
v_call: TRBV5-5
d_call: TRBD1
clone_size: -
cdr3_nt: TGTGCCAGCAGCTTGACAGGGGGCGACTTAACCGGGGAGCTGTTTTTT
cdr3_aa: CASSLTGGDLTGELFF

j_call: TRBJ2-2
v_call: TRBV5-1
d_call: -
clone_size: few
cdr3_nt: TGCGCCAGCCAAAAAACAACGGCAGGGGTGGATAGTCCGGAGCTGTTTTTT
cdr3_aa: CASQKTTAGVDSPELFF

j_call: TRBJ1-5
v_call: TRBV7-9
d_call: -
clone_size: many
cdr3_nt: TGTGCCAGCAGCCCCTCGAATCAGCCCCAGCATTTT
cdr3_aa: CASSPSNQPQHF

j_call: TRBJ2-6
v_call: TRBV7-2
d_call: -
clone_size: many
cdr3_nt: TGTGCCAGCAGCCCCGGGAACTCTGGGGCCAACGTCCTGACTTTC
cdr3_aa: CASSPGNSGANVLTF

j_call: TRBJ1-5
v_call: TRBV7-2
d_call: TRBD1
clone_size: -
cdr3_nt: TGTGCCAGCAGCTGGGACAGGAGTCAGCCCCAGCATTTT
cdr3_aa: CASSWDRSQPQHF

j_call: TRBJ2-1
v_call: TRBV24-1
d_call: -
clone_size: few
cdr3_nt: TGTGCCACCAGCCTCCCGTCAGGTGAGCAGTTCTTC
cdr3_aa: CATSLPSGEQFF

j_call: TRBJ2-2
v_call: TRBV27
d_call: -
clone_size: many
cdr3_nt: TGTGCCAGCAGGCCCCAAGGGAACACCGGGGAGCTGTTTTTT
cdr3_aa: CASRPQGNTGELFF

j_call: TRBJ2-3
v_call: TRBV13
d_call: TRBD1
clone_size: few
cdr3_nt: TGTGCCAGCACCCCAGGGGGCGGGACTAGCACAGATACGCAGTATTTT
cdr3_aa: CASTPGGGTSTDTQYF

j_call: TRBJ1-1
v_call: TRBV11-2
d_call: -
clone_size: many
cdr3_nt: TGTGCCAGCAGCTTACGGGACGGAATAGAAGCTTTCTTT
cdr3_aa: CASSLRDGIEAFF

j_call: TRBJ2-4
v_call: TRBV5-1
d_call: -
clone_size: many
cdr3_nt: TGCGCCAGCAGCGCTGGGACGAATGACATTCAGTACTTC
cdr3_aa: CASSAGTNDIQYF

j_call: TRBJ2-7
v_call: TRBV6-2/TRBV6-3
d_call: TRBD2
clone_size: -
cdr3_nt: TGTGCCAGCACCTACGGGACTAGCGGGGCCCCCCGGAACGAGCAGTACTTC
cdr3_aa: CASTYGTSGAPRNEQYF

j_call: TRBJ2-6
v_call: TRBV4-2
d_call: -
clone_size: few
cdr3_nt: TGTGCCAGCAGCCAAGGAAGGTCTGGGGCCAACGTCCTGACTTTC
cdr3_aa: CASSQGRSGANVLTF

j_call: TRBJ1-1
v_call: TRBV18
d_call: -
clone_size: -
cdr3_nt: TGTGCCAGCTCACCCCTCCTGACAGATTCGAACACTGAAGCTTTCTTT
cdr3_aa: CASSPLLTDSNTEAFF

j_call: TRBJ2-7
v_call: TRBV7-9
d_call: -
clone_size: few
cdr3_nt: TGTGCCAGCAGCCGACAAGTCTACGAGCAGTACTTC
cdr3_aa: CASSRQVYEQYF

j_call: TRBJ1-1
v_call: TRBV7-2
d_call: -
clone_size: -
cdr3_nt: TGTGCCAGCAGCTTCGGGACCCTATTTGAAGCTTTCTTT
cdr3_aa: CASSFGTLFEAFF

j_call: TRBJ2-1
v_call: TRBV29-1
d_call: TRBD2
clone_size: -
cdr3_nt: TGCAGCGTTGGGACTAGCGGGATTGAGCAGTTCTTC
cdr3_aa: CSVGTSGIEQFF

j_call: TRBJ2-7
v_call: TRBV3-1
d_call: -
clone_size: few
cdr3_nt: TGTGCCAGCAGCCAGCACGGGATCCCCGAGCAGTACTTC
cdr3_aa: CASSQHGIPEQYF

j_call: TRBJ2-3
v_call: TRBV29-1
d_call: -
clone_size: -
cdr3_nt: TGCAGCGTTGGAGTCGGCACAGATACGCAGTATTTT
cdr3_aa: CSVGVGTDTQYF

j_call: TRBJ1-1
v_call: TRBV5-4
d_call: TRBD1
clone_size: -
cdr3_nt: TGTGCCAGCAGGCAGGGGGTGGAAGCTTTCTTT
cdr3_aa: CASRQGVEAFF

j_call: TRBJ2-5
v_call: TRBV6-1
d_call: TRBD2
clone_size: few
cdr3_nt: TGTGCCAGCAGCCCGCGGGAGGCAGAGACCCAGTACTTC
cdr3_aa: CASSPREAETQYF

j_call: TRBJ2-4
v_call: TRBV7-9
d_call: -
clone_size: many
cdr3_nt: TGTGCCAGCAGCTTATCAGGTGGCTTGGACATTCAGTACTTC
cdr3_aa: CASSLSGGLDIQYF

j_call: TRBJ2-5
v_call: TRBV18
d_call: TRBD1
clone_size: many
cdr3_nt: TGTGCCAGCTCGCTGGGACAGTCCCAAGAGACCCAGTACTTC
cdr3_aa: CASSLGQSQETQYF

j_call: TRBJ2-1
v_call: TRBV20-1
d_call: -
clone_size: -
cdr3_nt: TGCTGTGCTAGTGTACTAGCGGTAAGGGGGCCCTACAATGAGCAGTTCTTC
cdr3_aa: CCASVLAVRGPYNEQFF

j_call: TRBJ2-1
v_call: TRBV18
d_call: -
clone_size: -
cdr3_nt: TGTGCCAGCTCCTTCCAGGGCCCCAATGAGCAGTTCTTC
cdr3_aa: CASSFQGPNEQFF

j_call: TRBJ2-5
v_call: TRBV11-2
d_call: TRBD1
clone_size: few
cdr3_nt: TGTGCCAGCAGCTTACTCTACCGCGTGACAGGGCCCCACCAAGAGACCCAGTACTTC
cdr3_aa: CASSLLYRVTGPHQETQYF

j_call: TRBJ2-3
v_call: TRBV20-1
d_call: TRBD2
clone_size: few
cdr3_nt: TGCAGTGCTAGAGCGGGGACGGGGGGTTATGATACGCAGTATTTT
cdr3_aa: CSARAGTGGYDTQYF

j_call: TRBJ2-1
v_call: TRBV14
d_call: -
clone_size: many
cdr3_nt: TGTGCCAGCAGCCAAATTAGGCAGTTGTACAATGAGCAGTTCTTC
cdr3_aa: CASSQIRQLYNEQFF

j_call: TRBJ2-4
v_call: TRBV20-1
d_call: TRBD2
clone_size: many
cdr3_nt: TGCAGTGCTAGCCTAATTTTTAGCGGGAGTGGCAAAAACATTCAGTACTTC
cdr3_aa: CSASLIFSGSGKNIQYF

j_call: TRBJ1-1
v_call: TRBV12-3/TRBV12-4
d_call: -
clone_size: many
cdr3_nt: TGTGCCAGCAGTTTAGCGGAGTTGAACACTGAAGCTTTCTTT
cdr3_aa: CASSLAELNTEAFF

j_call: TRBJ2-1
v_call: TRBV6-2/TRBV6-3
d_call: -
clone_size: few
cdr3_nt: TGTGCCAGCAGTTACTCCCATTACAATGAGCAGTTCTTC
cdr3_aa: CASSYSHYNEQFF